A single sample is the source of the 28 T cell receptor beta chains below, sequenced in a study of beta chain features in type 1 diabetes. Study results and limitations: In every one of the four CD4+ subsets, TCRB CDR3s were moderately but significantly shorter in Type 1 diabetes patients.

These receptors' antigens are unknown. The sequenced template was cDNA made from the entire isolated RNA. Measured with immunoSEQ multiplex PCR; TCRdb has only the in-frame clones, and not every one. The table has 130,000 to 150,000 clones, more than 10% seen once. Specimen: central memory CD4+ T cells from blood. Receptors originate from a man aged 18 to 29 with type 1 diabetes.

This clone appeared a few times. This chain uses TRBV7-9 with TRBJ2-6, with 7 bases matching TRBD1. After removal of 5 bases from V and 1 base from J, the junction contained 2 bases not matched to a gene. This CDR3 has 15 amino acids. CDR1 and CDR2 from the germline V gene are SEHNR and FQNEAQ (reference sequence). In DNA, the CDR3 is TGTGCCAGCAGCGCGACAGGGTCTGGGGCCAACGTCCTGACTTTC. Amino acid sequence: CASSATGSGANVLTF. Full variable domain (outside the CDR3, taken from reference TRBV7-9 and TRBJ2-6): DTGVSQNPRHKITKRGQNVTFRCDPISEHNRLYWYRQTLGQGPEFLTYFQNEAQLEKSRLLSDRFSAERPKGSFSTLEIQRTEQGDSAMYLCASSATGSGANVLTFGAGSRLTVL.

This clone has a handful of counts. The genes are TRBV7-7 and TRBJ2-5; possibly TRBD1 for D (6 bases). Germline V lookup: CDR1 SSHAT, CDR2 FNYEAQ (reference sequence). The CDR3 runs 12 residues. V lost 4 bases to trimming and J lost 9 bases, with 12 bases between them. The CDR3 loop is CASSSQGKAQYF. CDR3 bases: TGTGCCAGCAGCTCGCAGGGGAAGGCCCAGTACTTC.

This clone occurred a few times. The chain recombines TRBV9 with TRBJ2-7; the D gene could be TRBD1 or TRBD2 (5 bases each). The CDR3 covers 14 residues. The V gene lost 3 bases and the J gene lost 2 bases, with 12 bases spanning the gap. CDR1 is SGDLS, CDR2 YYNGEE, per germline. The CDR3 region is CASSAGTPAYEQYF. CDR3 nucleotide sequence: TGTGCCAGCAGCGCCGGGACGCCAGCCTACGAGCAGTACTTC. The whole variable domain, filled in from reference TRBV9 and TRBJ2-7, reads DSGVTQTPKHLITATGQRVTLRCSPRSGDLSVYWYQQSLDQGLQFLIQYYNGEERAKGNILERFSAQQFPDLHSELNLSSLELGDSALYFCASSAGTPAYEQYFGPGTRLTVT.

This clone was detected a few times. V and J are TRBV5-5 and TRBJ2-2; the D is unclear. This CDR3 is built from 13 residues. Germline V gene data show CDR1 as SGHKS and CDR2 as YYEKEE (reference sequence). Trimming stripped 1 base from V and 4 bases from J, with 5 bases between. CDR3 nucleotide sequence: TGTGCCAGCAGCTTGAGTTTCACCGGGGAGCTGTTTTTT. Protein: CASSLSFTGELFF.

This clone was seen a handful of times. The chain carries TRBV7-3 and TRBJ1-2; 7 bases map to TRBD1. The CDR3 sequence is 13 residues long. The V gene end was trimmed by 3 bases and the J gene end by 7 bases; junction bases not matched to a gene: 5. Germline V gene lookup returns CDR1 SGHTA and CDR2 FQGTGA. CDR3 DNA: TGTGCCAGCAGCTTCGGAACAGGGGTTGGCTACACCTTC. This sequence encodes CASSFGTGVGYTF.

The rearrangement links TRBV20-1 to TRBJ2-1; 7 bases are a match to TRBD1. Germline lookup yields CDR1 DFQATT and CDR2 SNEGSKA (reference sequence). J was trimmed by 13 bases and V by 6 bases; bases with no gene match: 9. This CDR3 has 11 amino acids. CDR3 nucleotide sequence: TGCAGTGCGAGTAAACAGGGGTCACAGTTCTTC. Its translation: CSASKQGSQFF.

This clone was seen a few times. Additional DNA sequences in this sample encode the identical CDR3. This rearrangement joins TRBV18 to TRBJ1-5, with no clear D. The germline V gene has CDR1 KGHSH and CDR2 LQKENI. With 3 bases removed from V and 4 bases from J, the gap between germline ends came to 7 bases. The CDR3 spans 13 residues. Here the CDR3 reads CASSPAGNQPQHF. For the CDR3, the DNA is TGTGCCAGCTCACCTGCAGGAAATCAGCCCCAGCATTTT. Based on the CDR3 plus reference TRBV18 and TRBJ1-5, the full variable domain is NAGVMQNPRHLVRRRGQEARLRCSPMKGHSHVYWYRQLPEEGLKFMVYLQKENIIDESGMPKERFSAEFPKEGPSILRIQQVVRGDSAAYFCASSPAGNQPQHFGDGTRLSIL.

This clone occurred a few times. This chain joins TRBV7-2 and TRBJ2-7, with TRBD1 identical over 9 bases. Trimming cost V 3 bases and J 3 bases; bases outside gene matches: 3. This CDR3 spans 14 amino acids. CDR1 and CDR2 from the germline V gene are SGHTA and FQGNSA. The CDR3 is CASSFWTGDYEQYF. As DNA, the CDR3 is TGTGCCAGCAGCTTTTGGACAGGGGACTACGAGCAGTACTTC.

This clone was detected only a few times. The V gene is TRBV4-1, the J gene TRBJ2-3; no firm D call. CDR1 MGHRA and CDR2 YSYEKL come from the germline V gene. The CDR3 consists of 14 residues. Trimming took 1 base from V and 6 from J, leaving 11 bases between them. The CDR3 DNA reads TGCGCCAGCAGCCAAGTCTCCTCCGCGGATACGCAGTATTTT. As protein: CASSQVSSADTQYF.

This clone was counted only a few times. This sequence joins TRBV5-1 and TRBJ2-1; 7 bases align to TRBD1. V lost 3 bases and J lost 3; bases outside the gene matches: 9. Per germline, CDR1 SGHRS and CDR2 YFSETQ. The CDR3 length is 16 residues. CDR3 sequence (DNA): TGCGCCAGCAGCTCCGGGACAGTAGCTTACTACAATGAGCAGTTCTTC. Its translation: CASSSGTVAYYNEQFF.

The chain recombines TRBV29-1 with TRBJ1-2; a weak D match, TRBD1 (5 bases). The CDR3 covers 12 residues. V lost 6 bases, J lost 1 base, and 9 bases lay in between. Germline V lookup: CDR1 SQVTM, CDR2 ANQGSEA. CDR3: CSVQGYNYGYTF. Written as DNA, the CDR3 is TGCAGCGTGCAGGGATATAACTATGGCTACACCTTC. Based on the CDR3 plus reference TRBV29-1 and TRBJ1-2, the full variable domain is SAVISQKPSRDICQRGTSLTIQCQVDSQVTMMFWYRQQPGQSLTLIATANQGSEATYESGFVIDKFPISRPNLTFSTLTVSNMSPEDSSIYLCSVQGYNYGYTFGSGTRLTVV.

The gene calls are TRBV4-2 and TRBJ2-3; D ambiguous. Germline CDR1 is LGHNA and CDR2 is YNFKEQ. The length of the CDR3 is 13 residues. Deletions cut 4 bases from V and 0 bases from J, with 5 bases between. The CDR3 DNA follows: TGTGCCAGCAGCCTGCGGAGCACAGATACGCAGTATTTT. It translates to CASSLRSTDTQYF.

This clone was counted many times. The rearrangement joins TRBV4-1 to TRBJ1-1; unclear D gene. CDR3 length: 19 amino acids. The V end lost 5 bases, the J end lost 1 base, and 26 bases lay between the germline ends. Germline CDR1 and CDR2: MGHRA and YSYEKL. The CDR3 DNA sequence: TGCGCCAGCAGCGTAGGCCAAGGAAGGGCCCGGGGATCGAACACTGAAGCTTTCTTT. Translated: CASSVGQGRARGSNTEAFF.

V gene TRBV25-1 combines with J gene TRBJ1-2; D gene unclear. The CDR3 sequence is 11 residues long. V lost 5 bases and J 8 bases, leaving 9 bases between the germline ends. Germline V gene lookup returns CDR1 MGHDK and CDR2 SYGVNS. CDR3 bases: TGTGCCAGCAGTCAAGGGTGGGGCTACACCTTC. It encodes CASSQGWGYTF.

The chain uses TRBV7-9 and TRBJ1-1, with D perhaps TRBD1 (6 bases). The CDR3 has 15 amino acids. Germline V lookup: CDR1 SEHNR, CDR2 FQNEAQ (reference sequence). Between the trimmed V and J ends, which lost 6 bases and 5 bases, there was a span of 19 bases. The DNA for the CDR3 is TGTGCCAGCAGACCGTCAACAGGGTTTGAAACTGAAGCTTTCTTT. It specifies CASRPSTGFETEAFF.

This clone was observed once. The chain carries TRBV25-1 and TRBJ1-5; D might be TRBD1 (5 bases). Trimming stripped 6 bases from V and 5 bases from J, with 8 bases between. Germline V lookup: CDR1 MGHDK, CDR2 SYGVNS. CDR3 size: 12 residues. CDR3 bases: TGTGCCAGCAGGGGGGGGGATCAGCCCCAGCATTTT. It translates to CASRGGDQPQHF.

This clone has more than one count but fewer than ten. J is TRBJ1-2 and V is TRBV7-9; D gene ambiguous. V gave up 3 bases and J gave up 3 bases, with 11 bases separating them. Germline V gene sequence: CDR1 SEHNR, CDR2 FQNEAQ (reference sequence). CDR3 length: 14 residues. In DNA, the CDR3 is TGTGCCAGCAGCTTGGTAGGGTGGGACTATGGCTACACCTTC. As protein: CASSLVGWDYGYTF.

Note on this clone: Other DNA sequences in the same sample also yield this CDR3. DNA of the CDR3: TGTGCCAGCAGCTTAGACGGGGGCCCTTACAATGAGCAGTTCTTC. Its translation: CASSLDGGPYNEQFF. This chain joins TRBV7-9 and TRBJ2-1; D possibly matches TRBD1 or TRBD2 (6 bases each). The CDR3 runs 15 residues. Germline CDR1 and CDR2: SEHNR and FQNEAQ (reference sequence). V was trimmed by 1 base and J by 4 bases, leaving 11 bases between them.

This clone was seen more than once but under ten times. The chain carries TRBV12-5 and TRBJ2-5; no clear D gene. Per germline, CDR1 LGHNT and CDR2 FRNRAP. The V gene lost 5 bases and the J gene lost 1 base, with 11 bases spanning the gap. The CDR3 consists of 14 residues. The CDR3 DNA reads TGTGCTAGTGGTCCCGAGAATACCCAAGAGACCCAGTACTTC. Amino acids: CASGPENTQETQYF. Looking up the rest from reference TRBV12-5 and TRBJ2-5 gives the full variable domain: DARVTQTPRHKVTEMGQEVTMRCQPILGHNTVFWYRQTMMQGLELLAYFRNRAPLDDSGMPKDRFSAEMPDATLATLKIQPSEPRDSAVYFCASGPENTQETQYFGPGTRLLVL.

This clone was seen a handful of times. The rearrangement uses TRBV15 and TRBJ2-7; D gene ambiguous. The germline V gene has CDR1 LNHNV and CDR2 YYDKDF (reference sequence). CDR3 length: 13 residues. Deletions cut 0 bases from V and 3 bases from J, with 6 bases between. CDR3 sequence reads: CATSRDGDYEQYF. The CDR3 nucleotides read TGTGCCACCAGCAGAGACGGCGACTACGAGCAGTACTTC.

The chain employs TRBV18 and TRBJ1-5; D may be TRBD1 (6 bases). This CDR3 contains 15 residues. Deletions cut 4 bases from V and 4 bases from J, with 14 bases between. Germline V lookup: CDR1 KGHSH, CDR2 LQKENI. The CDR3 DNA follows: TGTGCCAGCTCACAGTCACAGGGAGGTAATCAGCCCCAGCATTTT. Its translation is CASSQSQGGNQPQHF.

The V and J genes are TRBV7-9 and TRBJ1-4, with no clear D. This CDR3 spans 11 amino acids. Trimming took off 4 bases at V and 8 bases at J, with 5 bases between the two ends. Germline CDR1 and CDR2: SEHNR and FQNEAQ (reference sequence). CDR3 coding DNA: TGTGCCAGCAGCTATGGGGAAAAACTGTTTTTT. Translation gives CASSYGEKLFF.

This clone was counted a few times. The chain links TRBV2 to TRBJ1-5; D is unresolved. Germline loops: CDR1 SNHLY, CDR2 FYNNEI. Trimming removed 11 bases from V and 6 bases from J, with 20 bases in between. This CDR3 contains 14 residues. For the CDR3, the DNA is TGTGCCTCGGTTGGAGAGGTTGGCGGTCAGCCCCAGCATTTT. It encodes CASVGEVGGQPQHF.

This clone was seen more than once but under ten times. The chain combines TRBV7-8 with TRBJ1-6; possible D gene TRBD1, 6 bases. The germline V and J ends were trimmed by 5 bases and 9 bases, with 14 bases remaining between them. Germline CDR1 and CDR2: SGHVS and FQNEAQ. The CDR3 sequence is 14 residues long. Here the CDR3 DNA reads TGTGCCAGCAGCCTACAGGGTAAAGGTTCACCCCTCCACTTT. Translation gives CASSLQGKGSPLHF.

This clone was observed a single time. This chain connects TRBV19 to TRBJ2-5, with 7 nucleotides matching TRBD1. Unmatched junction bases numbered 11, after V lost 5 bases and J lost 5 bases. CDR1 is LNHDA, CDR2 SQIVND, per germline (reference sequence). The CDR3 sequence is 15 residues long. The DNA for the CDR3 is TGTGCCAGTAGTGACGACAGGGCTTTTTCGGAGACCCAGTACTTC. Amino acid sequence: CASSDDRAFSETQYF.

J is TRBJ2-5 and V is TRBV6-6; perhaps TRBD1 as D (6 bases). With 5 bases removed from V and 3 bases from J, the gap between germline ends came to 10 bases. The CDR3 has 13 amino acids. CDR1 MNHNY and CDR2 SVGAGI come from the germline V gene (reference sequence). In nucleotides, the CDR3 is TGTGCCAGCAGTCTTAACAGGGAAGAGACCCAGTACTTC. Amino acids: CASSLNREETQYF.

A few counts support this clone. This chain joins TRBV7-8 and TRBJ2-7; D uncertain. V dropped 1 base and J dropped 2 bases, with 12 bases sitting between them. From germline, CDR1 is SGHVS and CDR2 FQNEAQ. CDR3 size: 15 residues. The CDR3 bases are TGTGCCAGCAGCTTAGGGTCCTCGGGCCCCTACGAGCAGTACTTC. Its protein is CASSLGSSGPYEQYF.

The rearrangement joins TRBV7-8 to TRBJ2-7; possibly TRBD1 for D (5 bases). Trimming pared 7 bases from V and 2 bases from J, leaving 12 bases between. The germline V gene encodes CDR1 SGHVS and CDR2 FQNEAQ. The CDR3 contains 13 residues. CDR3 coding DNA: TGTGCCAGCACGACAGTACAAACCTACGAGCAGTACTTC. Translated: CASTTVQTYEQYF. The variable domain in full, completed from reference TRBV7-8 and TRBJ2-7, reads GAGVSQSPRYKVAKRGQDVALRCDPISGHVSLFWYQQALGQGPEFLTYFQNEAQLDKSGLPSDRFFAERPEGSVSTLKIQRTQQEDSAVYLCASTTVQTYEQYFGPGTRLTVT.